The 4 T cell receptor beta chains reported below all come from one sample, sequenced in a study of low-dose radiotherapy and immunotherapy resistance in tumors. First-strand cDNA used TRAV- and TRBV-specific primers, covering alpha and beta chains. The authors ran 15 to 20 PCR cycles to amplify TCRs with a constant-region primer and V-primer adapter. One entry per CDR3 protein, called by TCRdb with MiXCR from the reads. The table has about 82,000 distinct CDR3 sequences, about 19% seen once. Described time point: before trial treatment. The specimen comprised PBMCs, sampled before treatment. The receptors were sampled from a male donor with prostate cancer.

This clonotype has a count of ten or more. CDR3 DNA: TGCGCCAGCAGCTTGGGGACTATACAGGGTCAGCCCCAGCATTTT. As protein: CASSLGTIQGQPQHF. The rearrangement links TRBV5-1 to TRBJ1-5; maybe TRBD1 (6 bases). Germline V gene lookup returns CDR1 SGHRS and CDR2 YFSETQ. V lost 0 bases and J lost 6, with 13 bases in between. The CDR3 covers 15 residues.

This clonotype was picked up many times. The chain employs TRBV4-2 and TRBJ2-1, with 7 bases identical to TRBD2. The CDR3 length is 18 residues. Germline CDR1 reads LGHNA; CDR2 reads YNFKEQ. V gave up 2 bases and J gave up 7 bases; unmatched junction bases: 17. The CDR3 region is CASSQSVSGATTKNEQFF. CDR3 in DNA: TGTGCCAGCAGCCAATCGGTAAGCGGGGCAACCACGAAAAATGAGCAGTTCTTC.

Ten or more counts support this clonotype. The chain joins TRBV30 to TRBJ2-7, with 7 bases lining up with TRBD2. Germline CDR1 GTSNPN, CDR2 SVGIG (reference sequence). This CDR3 has 13 amino acids. Unmatched junction bases numbered 5, after V lost 3 bases and J lost 3 bases. The CDR3 spells CAWREGGRYEQYF. DNA of the CDR3: TGTGCCTGGAGGGAGGGAGGGCGCTACGAGCAGTACTTC. Supplemented by reference TRBV30 and TRBJ2-7, the full variable domain reads SQTIHQWPATLVQPVGSPLSLECTVEGTSNPNLYWYRQAAGRGLQLLFYSVGIGQISSEVPQNLSASRPQDRQFILSSKKLLLSDSGFYLCAWREGGRYEQYFGPGTRLTVT.

This clonotype appeared many times. The chain uses TRBV28 and TRBJ2-3, with TRBD2 matching over 8 bases. CDR1 MDHEN and CDR2 SYDVKM come from the germline V gene. This CDR3 has 16 amino acids. The J segment lost 2 bases and the V segment lost 5 bases, leaving 9 bases of the junction unmatched. CDR3 in amino acids: CASSKISSGPTDTQYF. CDR3 in DNA: TGTGCCAGCAGTAAGATATCTAGCGGGCCCACAGATACGCAGTATTTT.